The 10 T cell receptor beta chains given below trace back to one sample, sequenced in a study of response to subunit inactivated influenza vaccine. TCRdb independently ran MiXCR on the RT-PCR reads; one entry per CDR3 protein. The table includes a few hundred thousand distinct CDR3 sequences, 9.5% to 12% detected once. The sample was PBMCs from blood, taken 40 to 50 days after vaccination. Receptors were obtained from a man in his forties or fifties who received an inactivated influenza vaccine.

This clonotype was picked up one time. With a much larger clone just one base away, this may be a read error. V gene TRBV29-1 combines with J gene TRBJ2-2, with D uncertain. V lost 3 bases, J lost 4 bases, and 9 bases lay in between. The CDR3 runs 13 residues. CDR1 is SQVTM, CDR2 ANQGSEA, per germline. Here the CDR3 DNA reads TGCAGCGTTGACAACTGGAGCACCGGGGAGCTGTTTTTT. Translated: CSVDNWSTGELFF.

This clonotype occurred many times. This chain joins TRBV7-6 and TRBJ2-2, with D perhaps matching TRBD2 (5 bases). Between the trimmed V and J ends, which lost 9 bases and 2 bases, there was a span of 10 bases. The CDR3 covers 13 residues. CDR1 SGHVS and CDR2 FNYEAQ come from the germline V gene. The CDR3 loop is CASGGTNTGELFF. The CDR3 DNA is TGTGCCAGTGGAGGCACTAACACCGGGGAGCTGTTTTTT.

This clonotype came up a few times. The chain recombines TRBV29-1 with TRBJ1-1; D ambiguous. CDR1 and CDR2 (germline): SQVTM, ANQGSEA. V lost 4 bases, J lost 1 base, and 10 bases lay in between. CDR3 length: 13 residues. In nucleotides, the CDR3 is TGCAGCGTTGGTCAGACGACGAACACTGAAGCTTTCTTT. This gives the protein CSVGQTTNTEAFF.

This chain joins TRBV7-2 and TRBJ2-3; 12 nucleotides agree with TRBD2. This CDR3 contains 16 residues. Germline CDR1 is SGHTA and CDR2 is FQGNSA. With V trimmed by 5 bases and J by 4 bases, 7 bases remained unmatched. This CDR3 is CASSKTSGGLSDTQYF. CDR3 in DNA: TGTGCCAGCAGCAAGACTAGCGGGGGACTATCAGATACGCAGTATTTT.

This clonotype was picked up a small number of times. The chain recombines TRBV20-1 with TRBJ1-1; D is uncertain. The V gene's germline CDR1 is DFQATT and CDR2 SNEGSKA (reference sequence). This CDR3 spans 14 amino acids. Trimming cost V 1 base and J 5 bases, with 14 bases left between them. CDR3 in amino acids: CSARAPTPRTEAFF. CDR3 nucleotide sequence: TGCAGTGCTAGAGCCCCGACCCCTAGGACTGAAGCTTTCTTT.

This clonotype occurred many times. This chain uses TRBV20-1 with TRBJ2-7; TRBD1 aligns across 11 bases. This CDR3 comprises 13 residues. Germline V CDR1 and CDR2: DFQATT, SNEGSKA (reference sequence). Trimming at V came to 1 base and at J to 6 bases, leaving 2 bases not matched to a gene. CDR3 DNA sequence: TGCAGTGCTAGAGGGGACAGGGGGGTCGAGCAGTACTTC. As protein: CSARGDRGVEQYF.

This clonotype came up a few times. The chain joins TRBV5-5 to TRBJ1-5, with a possible D match to TRBD1 (6 bases). Germline CDR1 and CDR2: SGHKS and YYEKEE (reference sequence). This CDR3 has 16 amino acids. The V end was cut by 2 bases, the J end by 0 bases, with 12 bases between. Written as DNA, the CDR3 is TGTGCCAGCAGCTTCCGGCCAGGGGCTAGCAATCAGCCCCAGCATTTT. It codes for CASSFRPGASNQPQHF. The full variable domain, completed using reference TRBV5-5 and TRBJ1-5, is DAGVTQSPTHLIKTRGQQVTLRCSPISGHKSVSWYQQVLGQGPQFIFQYYEKEERGRGNFPDRFSARQFPNYSSELNVNALLLGDSALYLCASSFRPGASNQPQHFGDGTRLSIL.

This clonotype was seen many times. This chain connects TRBV5-1 to TRBJ2-2; D is possibly TRBD1 (5 bases). The CDR3 runs to 14 residues. In germline, CDR1 is SGHRS, CDR2 YFSETQ. Trimming left V 7 bases short and J 2 bases short, with 12 bases between. CDR3 amino acids: CASRTGVNTGELFF. In nucleotides, the CDR3 is TGCGCCAGCCGAACAGGAGTTAACACCGGGGAGCTGTTTTTT.

Many counts were recorded for this clonotype. This chain uses TRBV5-1 with TRBJ2-7; D perhaps matches TRBD1 (6 bases). Germline-derived CDR1 and CDR2 are SGHRS and YFSETQ. The CDR3 spans 17 residues. Trimming took 4 bases from V and 0 from J, leaving 20 bases between them. The CDR3 reads CASSLTVRDIHSYEQYF. The CDR3 region has the DNA TGCGCCAGCAGCCTCACCGTCAGGGACATCCACTCCTACGAGCAGTACTTC.

Ten or more counts support this clonotype. The chain recombines TRBV5-1 with TRBJ2-7; 7 nucleotides align to TRBD2. Unmatched junction bases numbered 6, after V lost 3 bases and J lost 0 bases. The CDR3 runs 15 residues. CDR1 SGHRS and CDR2 YFSETQ come from the germline V gene. Written as DNA, the CDR3 is TGCGCCAGCAGCTCCAGAGCGGGGAGCTCCTACGAGCAGTACTTC. Protein: CASSSRAGSSYEQYF.